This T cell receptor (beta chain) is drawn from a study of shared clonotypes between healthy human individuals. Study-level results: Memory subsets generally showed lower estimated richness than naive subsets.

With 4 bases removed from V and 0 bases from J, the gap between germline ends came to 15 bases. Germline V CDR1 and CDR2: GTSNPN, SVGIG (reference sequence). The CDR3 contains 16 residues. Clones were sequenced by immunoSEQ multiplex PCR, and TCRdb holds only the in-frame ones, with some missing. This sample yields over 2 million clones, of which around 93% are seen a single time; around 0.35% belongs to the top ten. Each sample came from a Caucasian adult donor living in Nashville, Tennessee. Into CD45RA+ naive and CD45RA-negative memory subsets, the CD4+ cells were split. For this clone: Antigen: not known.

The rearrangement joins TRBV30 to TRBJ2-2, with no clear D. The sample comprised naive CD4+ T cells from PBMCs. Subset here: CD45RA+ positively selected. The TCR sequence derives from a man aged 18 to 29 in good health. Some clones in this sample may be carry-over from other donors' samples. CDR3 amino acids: CAWIPRLDANTGELFF. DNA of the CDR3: TGTGCCTGGATCCCTCGCCTAGACGCGAACACCGGGGAGCTGTTTTTT.